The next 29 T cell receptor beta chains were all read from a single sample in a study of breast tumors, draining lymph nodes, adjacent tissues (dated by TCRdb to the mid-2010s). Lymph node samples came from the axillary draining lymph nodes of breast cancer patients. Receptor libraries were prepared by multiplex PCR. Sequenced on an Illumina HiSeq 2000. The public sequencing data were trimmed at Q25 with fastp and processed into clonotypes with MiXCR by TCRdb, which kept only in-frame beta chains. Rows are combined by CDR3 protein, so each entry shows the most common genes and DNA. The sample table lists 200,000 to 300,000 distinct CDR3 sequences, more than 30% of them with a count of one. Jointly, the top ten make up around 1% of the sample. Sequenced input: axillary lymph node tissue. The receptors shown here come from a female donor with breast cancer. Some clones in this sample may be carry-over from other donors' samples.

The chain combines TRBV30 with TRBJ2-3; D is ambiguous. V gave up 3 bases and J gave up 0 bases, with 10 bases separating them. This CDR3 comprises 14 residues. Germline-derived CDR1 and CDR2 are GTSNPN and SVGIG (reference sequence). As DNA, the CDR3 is TGTGCCTGGAGCGTGGGCACTAGCACAGATACGCAGTATTTT. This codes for CAWSVGTSTDTQYF.

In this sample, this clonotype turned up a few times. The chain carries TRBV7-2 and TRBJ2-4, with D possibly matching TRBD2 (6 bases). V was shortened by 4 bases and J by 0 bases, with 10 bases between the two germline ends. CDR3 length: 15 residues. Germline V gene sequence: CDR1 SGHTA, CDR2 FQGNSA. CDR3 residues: CASSSPGVAKNIQYF. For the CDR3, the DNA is TGTGCCAGCAGCTCCCCGGGGGTAGCCAAAAACATTCAGTACTTC.

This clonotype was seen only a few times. In DNA, the CDR3 is TGTGCCAGCAGCCAAACCCTAGCCGAGCAGTACTTC. It specifies CASSQTLAEQYF. V gene TRBV3-1 combines with J gene TRBJ2-7; tentatively, D is TRBD2 (5 bases). Germline V lookup: CDR1 LGHDT, CDR2 YNNKEL (reference sequence). V was trimmed by 2 bases and J by 6 bases, leaving 8 bases between them. The CDR3 is made up of 12 amino acids.

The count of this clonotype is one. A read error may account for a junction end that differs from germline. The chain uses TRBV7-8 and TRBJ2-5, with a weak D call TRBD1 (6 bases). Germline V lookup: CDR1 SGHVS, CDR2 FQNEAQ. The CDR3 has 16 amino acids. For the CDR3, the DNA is TGTGCCAGCACCTCCTCGCCTTGGGACAACCAAGAGACTCAGTACTTC. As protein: CASTSSPWDNQETQYF.

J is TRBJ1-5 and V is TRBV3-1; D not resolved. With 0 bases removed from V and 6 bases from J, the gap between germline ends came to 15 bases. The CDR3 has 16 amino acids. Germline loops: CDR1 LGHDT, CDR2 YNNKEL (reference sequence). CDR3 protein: CASSQDRSGSGQPQHF. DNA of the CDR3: TGTGCCAGCAGCCAAGATCGGTCCGGGTCTGGTCAGCCCCAGCATTTT.

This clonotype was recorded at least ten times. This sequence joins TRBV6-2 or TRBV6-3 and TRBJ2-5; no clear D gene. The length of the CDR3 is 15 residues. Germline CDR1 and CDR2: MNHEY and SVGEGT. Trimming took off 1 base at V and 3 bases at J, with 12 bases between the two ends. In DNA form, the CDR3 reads TGTGCCAGCAGTTACTGGTTGCAGGCCGAAGAGACCCAGTACTTC. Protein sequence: CASSYWLQAEETQYF.

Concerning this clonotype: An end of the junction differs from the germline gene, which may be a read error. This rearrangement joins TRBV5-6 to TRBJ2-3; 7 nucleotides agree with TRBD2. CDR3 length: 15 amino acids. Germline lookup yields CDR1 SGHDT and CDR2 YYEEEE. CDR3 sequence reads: CASSLAGLEADTRYF. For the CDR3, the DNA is TGTGCCAGCAGCTTGGCTGGACTAGAGGCAGATACGCGGTATTTT.

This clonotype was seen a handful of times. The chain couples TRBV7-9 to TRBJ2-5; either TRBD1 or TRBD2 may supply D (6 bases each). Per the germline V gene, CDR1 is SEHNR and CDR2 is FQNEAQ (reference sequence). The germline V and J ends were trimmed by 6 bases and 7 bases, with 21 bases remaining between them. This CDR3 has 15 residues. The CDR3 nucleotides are TGTGCCAGCAGTTACACGGGGGCCCTTGTAGGGACCCAGTACTTC. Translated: CASSYTGALVGTQYF.

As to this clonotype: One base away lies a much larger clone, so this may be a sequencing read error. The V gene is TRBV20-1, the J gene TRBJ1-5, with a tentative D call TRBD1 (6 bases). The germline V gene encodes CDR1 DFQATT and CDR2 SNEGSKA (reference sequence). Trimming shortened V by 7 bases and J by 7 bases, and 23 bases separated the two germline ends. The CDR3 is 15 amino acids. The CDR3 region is CSVAPFQGQAQPQHF. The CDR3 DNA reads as TGCAGTGTGGCCCCTTTCCAGGGGCAGGCGCAGCCCCAGCATTTT.

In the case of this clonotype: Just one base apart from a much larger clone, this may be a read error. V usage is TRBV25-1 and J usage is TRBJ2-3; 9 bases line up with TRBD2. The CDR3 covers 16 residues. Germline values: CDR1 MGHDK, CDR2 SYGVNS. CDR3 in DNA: TGTGCCAGCAGTGACCCGTTTAGCGGGAGCACAGATGCGCAGTATTTT. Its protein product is CASSDPFSGSTDAQYF.

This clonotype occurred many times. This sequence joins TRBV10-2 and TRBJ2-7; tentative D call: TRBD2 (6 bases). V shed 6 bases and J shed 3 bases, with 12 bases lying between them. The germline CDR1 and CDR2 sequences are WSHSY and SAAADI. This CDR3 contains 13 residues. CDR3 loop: CASREAGYYEQYF. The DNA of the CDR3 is TGCGCCAGCAGAGAAGCGGGCTACTACGAGCAGTACTTC.

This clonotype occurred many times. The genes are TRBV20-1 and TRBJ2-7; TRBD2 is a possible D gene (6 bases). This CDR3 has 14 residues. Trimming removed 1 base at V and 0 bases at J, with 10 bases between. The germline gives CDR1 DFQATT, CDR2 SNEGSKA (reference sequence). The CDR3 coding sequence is TGCAGTGCTAGAGCTAGCGTAAACTCCTACGAGCAGTACTTC. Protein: CSARASVNSYEQYF.

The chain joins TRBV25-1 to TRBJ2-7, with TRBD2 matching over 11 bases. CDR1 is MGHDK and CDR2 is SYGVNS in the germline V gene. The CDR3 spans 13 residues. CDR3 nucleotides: TGTGCTAGAGTAGCGGGAGGGCCGGGCGAGCAGTACTTC. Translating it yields CARVAGGPGEQYF.

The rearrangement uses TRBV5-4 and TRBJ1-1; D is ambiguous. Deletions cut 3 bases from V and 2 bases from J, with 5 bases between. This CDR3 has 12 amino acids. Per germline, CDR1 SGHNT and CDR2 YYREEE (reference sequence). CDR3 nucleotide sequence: TGTGCCAGCAGCTACACAAACACTGAAGCTTTCTTT. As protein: CASSYTNTEAFF.

The CDR3, as DNA: TGTGCCAGCAGGACCGGGTTGGTGCTGTTTTTT. Translated, it gives CASRTGLVLFF. The rearrangement uses TRBV5-4 and TRBJ2-2; the D is unclear. V lost 5 bases to trimming and J lost 13 bases, with 12 bases between them. CDR3 length: 11 residues. Per the germline V gene, CDR1 is SGHNT and CDR2 is YYREEE (reference sequence). The variable domain in full, completed from reference TRBV5-4 and TRBJ2-2, reads ETGVTQSPTHLIKTRGQQVTLRCSSQSGHNTVSWYQQALGQGPQFIFQYYREEENGRGNFPPRFSGLQFPNYSSELNVNALELDDSALYLCASRTGLVLFFGEGSRLTVL.

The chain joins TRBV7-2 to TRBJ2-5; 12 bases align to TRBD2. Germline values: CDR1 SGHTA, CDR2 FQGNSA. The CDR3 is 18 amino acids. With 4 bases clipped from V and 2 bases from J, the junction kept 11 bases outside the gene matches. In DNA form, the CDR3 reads TGTGCCAGCAGCTCCGAGCTAGCGGGAGGGGGTACGCAAGAGACCCAGTACTTC. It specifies CASSSELAGGGTQETQYF. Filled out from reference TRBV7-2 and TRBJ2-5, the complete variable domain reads GAGVSQSPSNKVTEKGKDVELRCDPISGHTALYWYRQSLGQGLEFLIYFQGNSAPDKSGLPSDRFSAERTGGSVSTLTIQRTQQEDSAVYLCASSSELAGGGTQETQYFGPGTRLLVL.

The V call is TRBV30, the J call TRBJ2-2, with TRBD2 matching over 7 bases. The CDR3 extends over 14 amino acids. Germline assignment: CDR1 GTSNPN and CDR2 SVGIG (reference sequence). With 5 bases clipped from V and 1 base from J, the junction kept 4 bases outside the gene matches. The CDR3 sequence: CAWQTSRNTGELFF. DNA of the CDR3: TGTGCCTGGCAGACTAGCAGGAACACCGGGGAGCTGTTTTTT.

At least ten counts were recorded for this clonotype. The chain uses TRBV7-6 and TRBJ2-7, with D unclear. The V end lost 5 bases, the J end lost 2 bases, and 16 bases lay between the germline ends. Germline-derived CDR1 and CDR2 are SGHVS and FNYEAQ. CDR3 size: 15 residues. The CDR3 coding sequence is TGTGCCAGCAGCCCCCCCGCGAGGCCTCCCTACGAGCAGTACTTC. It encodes CASSPPARPPYEQYF.

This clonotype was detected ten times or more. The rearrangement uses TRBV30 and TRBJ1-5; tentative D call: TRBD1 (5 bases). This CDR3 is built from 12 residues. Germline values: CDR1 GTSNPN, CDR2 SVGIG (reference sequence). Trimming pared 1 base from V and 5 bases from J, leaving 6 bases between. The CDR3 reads CAWSGGDQPQHF. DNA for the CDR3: TGTGCCTGGAGTGGGGGGGATCAGCCCCAGCATTTT.

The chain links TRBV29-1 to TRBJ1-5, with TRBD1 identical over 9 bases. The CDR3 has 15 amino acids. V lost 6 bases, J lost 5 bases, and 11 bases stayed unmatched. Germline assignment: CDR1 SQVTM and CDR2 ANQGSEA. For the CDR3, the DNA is TGCAGCGTCGCCGGGGGGACAGGGAGAGATCAGCCCCAGCATTTT. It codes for CSVAGGTGRDQPQHF.

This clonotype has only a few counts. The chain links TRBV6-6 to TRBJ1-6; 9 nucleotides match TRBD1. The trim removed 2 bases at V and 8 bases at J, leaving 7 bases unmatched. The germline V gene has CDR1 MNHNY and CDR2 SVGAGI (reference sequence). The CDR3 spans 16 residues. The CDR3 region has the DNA TGTGCCAGCAGTTACGACAGGGGGAGAGCTGATTCACCCCTCCACTTT. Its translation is CASSYDRGRADSPLHF.

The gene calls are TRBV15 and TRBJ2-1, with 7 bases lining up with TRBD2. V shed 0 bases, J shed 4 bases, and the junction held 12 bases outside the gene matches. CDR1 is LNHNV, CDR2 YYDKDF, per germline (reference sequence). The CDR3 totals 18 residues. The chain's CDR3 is CATSREQVGGSSYNEQFF. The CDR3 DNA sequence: TGTGCCACCAGCAGAGAGCAGGTCGGCGGGAGTAGTTACAATGAGCAGTTCTTC.

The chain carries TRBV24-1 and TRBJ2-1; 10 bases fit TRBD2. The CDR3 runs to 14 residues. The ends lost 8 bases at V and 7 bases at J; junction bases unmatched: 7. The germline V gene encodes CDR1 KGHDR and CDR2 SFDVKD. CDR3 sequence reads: CATTAGGRYNEQFF. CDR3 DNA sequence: TGTGCCACCACAGCGGGAGGGAGATATAATGAGCAGTTCTTC.

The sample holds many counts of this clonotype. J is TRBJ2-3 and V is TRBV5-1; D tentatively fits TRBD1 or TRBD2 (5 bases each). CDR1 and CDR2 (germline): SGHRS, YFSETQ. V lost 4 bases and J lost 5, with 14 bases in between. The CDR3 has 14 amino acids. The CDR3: CASSRDPRGDTQYF. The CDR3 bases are TGCGCCAGCAGCCGGGACCCCCGAGGAGATACGCAGTATTTT.

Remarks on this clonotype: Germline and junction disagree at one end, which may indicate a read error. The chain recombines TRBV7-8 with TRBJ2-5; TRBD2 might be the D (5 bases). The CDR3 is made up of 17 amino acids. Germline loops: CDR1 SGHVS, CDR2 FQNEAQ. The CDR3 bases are TGTGCCAGCAGCTTAGTCTCTAGTGCGGGCAGTCAAGAGACCCGGTACTTC. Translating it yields CASSLVSSAGSQETRYF.

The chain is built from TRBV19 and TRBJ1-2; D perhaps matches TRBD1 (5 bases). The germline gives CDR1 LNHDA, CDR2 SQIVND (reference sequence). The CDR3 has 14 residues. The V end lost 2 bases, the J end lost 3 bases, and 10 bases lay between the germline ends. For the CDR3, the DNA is TGTGCCAGTAGTATAACGACAGAAGACTATGGCTACACCTTC. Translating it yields CASSITTEDYGYTF.

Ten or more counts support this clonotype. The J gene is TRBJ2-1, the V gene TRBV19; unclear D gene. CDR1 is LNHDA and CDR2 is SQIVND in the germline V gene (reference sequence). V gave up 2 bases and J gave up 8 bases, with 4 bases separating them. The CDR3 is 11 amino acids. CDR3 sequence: CASSIRDEQFF. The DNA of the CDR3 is TGTGCCAGTAGTATAAGGGATGAGCAGTTCTTC.

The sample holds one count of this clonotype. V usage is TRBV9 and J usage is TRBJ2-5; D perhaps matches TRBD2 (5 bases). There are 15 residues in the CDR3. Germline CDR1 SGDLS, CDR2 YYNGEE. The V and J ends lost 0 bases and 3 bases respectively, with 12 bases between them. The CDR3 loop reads CASSVGEGRKETQYF. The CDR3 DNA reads TGTGCCAGCAGCGTAGGAGAGGGCCGAAAAGAGACCCAGTACTTC.

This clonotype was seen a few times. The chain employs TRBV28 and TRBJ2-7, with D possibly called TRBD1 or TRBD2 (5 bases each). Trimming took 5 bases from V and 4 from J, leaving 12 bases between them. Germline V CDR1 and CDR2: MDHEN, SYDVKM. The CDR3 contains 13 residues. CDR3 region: CASSGAGWYEQYF. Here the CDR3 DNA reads TGTGCCAGCAGTGGGGCGGGTTGGTACGAGCAGTACTTC.